The next 31 T cell receptor beta chains were all read from a single sample in a study of regulatory T cells in long-lasting Graves disease. Stated time point: newly diagnosed GD, antithyroid drugs for less than 3 months. PBMC RNA served as the TCR library source. CDR3-region Arm-PCR and iRepertoire HTBI primers produced the TCR beta libraries. Via MiXCR, TCRdb re-called the multiplex PCR reads, giving one row per CDR3 protein. Seen here are approximately 560,000 distinct CDR3 sequences, about 16% observed once, and the top ten hold about 12%. This sample was shared with a second study, whose subject was T cells in Graves' hyperthyroidism and ophthalmopathy.

Sequenced material: peripheral blood mononuclear cells (PBMCs), taken at new diagnosis, from a patient treated with antithyroid drugs. The receptor set was obtained from a man aged 18 to 30 with Graves disease.

This chain uses TRBV12-3 or TRBV12-4 with TRBJ2-7; D unclear. CDR3 length: 13 residues. The V end was cut by 6 bases, the J end by 2 bases, with 11 bases between. The CDR3, as DNA: TGTGCCAGCAGCCTACCCTCACCCTACGAGCAGTACTTC. Protein product: CASSLPSPYEQYF.

This clonotype was found many times. The chain joins TRBV20-1 to TRBJ2-1; TRBD2 is a possible D gene (6 bases). V gave up 5 bases and J gave up 8 bases, with 25 bases separating them. Germline values: CDR1 DFQATT, CDR2 SNEGSKA (reference sequence). This CDR3 has 16 residues. The CDR3 DNA reads as TGCAGTGCTCAAGACCCCAGCGGGTCGAGGATTGATGAGCAGTTCTTC. It yields the protein CSAQDPSGSRIDEQFF.

This clonotype has at least ten counts. V and J are TRBV20-1 and TRBJ1-1, with D possibly matching TRBD1 (5 bases). V was shortened by 4 bases and J by 1 base, with 16 bases between the two germline ends. This CDR3 has 15 amino acids. Germline CDR1 and CDR2: DFQATT and SNEGSKA (reference sequence). The CDR3 is CSAIGHRLGNTEAFF. The CDR3 coding sequence is TGCAGTGCTATAGGACACCGATTAGGGAACACTGAAGCTTTCTTT.

In regard to this clonotype: Germline is not matched at one junction end, which may reflect a read error. The chain combines TRBV5-4 with TRBJ2-7; 8 nucleotides match TRBD2. The CDR3 consists of 15 residues. Looked up from germline, CDR1 is SGHNT and CDR2 is YYREEE (reference sequence). The chain's CDR3 is CASSLGRGLGAHVNF. In DNA, the CDR3 is TGTGCCAGCAGCTTGGGCCGGGGACTAGGGGCGCATGTGAACTTC.

The chain carries TRBV27 and TRBJ2-7; possible D gene TRBD1, 6 bases. With 6 bases removed from V and 5 bases from J, the gap between germline ends came to 14 bases. The CDR3 has 13 amino acids. Germline V gene sequence: CDR1 MNHEY, CDR2 SMNVEV (reference sequence). In nucleotides, the CDR3 is TGTGCCAGCAGGCCGACAGGTAGTGACGAGCAGTACTTC. Protein product: CASRPTGSDEQYF.

This clonotype appeared many times. This chain uses TRBV7-9 with TRBJ2-3; no clear D. Trimming shortened V by 8 bases and J by 2 bases, and 23 bases separated the two germline ends. The germline V gene encodes CDR1 SEHNR and CDR2 FQNEAQ (reference sequence). This CDR3 is built from 17 residues. The CDR3 nucleotides read TGTGCCAGCCCTCCGACGGATAGTGGTGGAATCACAGATACGCAGTATTTT. Translation: CASPPTDSGGITDTQYF.

This clonotype was found many times. This sequence joins TRBV6-1 and TRBJ1-2, with D maybe TRBD1 (5 bases). Trimming removed 6 bases from V and 4 bases from J, with 15 bases in between. CDR1 is MNHNS and CDR2 is SASEGT in the germline V gene. The CDR3 is made up of 14 amino acids. CDR3 sequence reads: CASSPEGVTYGYTF. CDR3 DNA sequence: TGTGCCAGCAGCCCCGAAGGGGTTACCTATGGCTACACCTTC.

Concerning this clonotype itself: A read error may produce the germline difference seen at one junction end. The chain employs TRBV7-2 and TRBJ1-2; D gene unclear. This CDR3 comprises 13 residues. CDR1 and CDR2 (germline): SGHTA, FQGNSA. The CDR3 DNA reads TGTGCCAGCAGTGGGCCAGGCCACTATGGCTGCACCTTC. Amino acids: CASSGPGHYGCTF.

The chain uses TRBV27 and TRBJ2-1, with a tentative D call TRBD2 (6 bases). Germline V lookup: CDR1 MNHEY, CDR2 SMNVEV (reference sequence). CDR3 size: 15 residues. Trimming took 2 bases from V and 5 from J, leaving 13 bases between them. The chain's CDR3 is CASSLAGPGNNEQFF. Written as DNA, the CDR3 is TGTGCCAGCAGTTTAGCGGGACCGGGGAACAATGAGCAGTTCTTC.

In this sample, this clonotype turned up once. The rearrangement links TRBV7-2 to TRBJ2-1, with 14 bases identical to TRBD2. Per the germline V gene, CDR1 is SGHTA and CDR2 is FQGNSA. Trimming cost V 5 bases and J 7 bases; bases outside gene matches: 16. This CDR3 is 19 amino acids long. The chain's CDR3 is CASSPRLAGGPSEVNEQFF. CDR3 coding DNA: TGTGCCAGCAGCCCTAGACTAGCGGGAGGGCCGTCAGAAGTGAATGAGCAGTTCTTC. The complete variable domain, with remaining parts taken from reference TRBV7-2 and TRBJ2-1, reads GAGVSQSPSNKVTEKGKDVELRCDPISGHTALYWYRQSLGQGLEFLIYFQGNSAPDKSGLPSDRFSAERTGGSVSTLTIQRTQQEDSAVYLCASSPRLAGGPSEVNEQFFGPGTRLTVL.

V is TRBV6-9 and J is TRBJ1-2; unclear D gene. Germline assignment: CDR1 MNHGY and CDR2 SVAAGI. Trimming took 4 bases from V and 8 from J, leaving 17 bases between them. The CDR3 runs 14 residues. CDR3 in DNA: TGTGCCAGCAGTTCCCATTTGGTCGGTCGGGGCTACACCTTC. This gives the protein CASSSHLVGRGYTF.

This clonotype was observed a few times. The rearrangement joins TRBV5-1 to TRBJ1-2; 7 positions agree with TRBD1. Germline V gives CDR1 SGHRS, CDR2 YFSETQ. The CDR3 consists of 15 residues. V lost 4 bases, J lost 1 base, and 7 bases stayed unmatched. The CDR3 DNA reads TGCGCCAGCAGCGGAACCGGGACAGATAACTATGGCTACACCTTC. Its protein is CASSGTGTDNYGYTF.

This clonotype was detected many times. The J gene is TRBJ2-3, the V gene TRBV30, with D perhaps TRBD2 (6 bases). V was clipped by 0 bases and J by 2 bases, with 9 bases between them. Germline CDR1 is GTSNPN and CDR2 is SVGIG (reference sequence). The CDR3 has 14 residues. The CDR3 region has the DNA TGTGCCTGGAGTGTCGCGGGATACACAGATACGCAGTATTTT. Its translation is CAWSVAGYTDTQYF. The full variable domain, with the rest looked up from reference TRBV30 and TRBJ2-3, is SQTIHQWPATLVQPVGSPLSLECTVEGTSNPNLYWYRQAAGRGLQLLFYSVGIGQISSEVPQNLSASRPQDRQFILSSKKLLLSDSGFYLCAWSVAGYTDTQYFGPGTRLTVL.

In its sample, this clonotype was seen many times. V is TRBV3-1 and J is TRBJ1-1; the D gene is possibly TRBD1 (5 bases). Per the germline V gene, CDR1 is LGHDT and CDR2 is YNNKEL (reference sequence). V was pared by 0 bases and J by 6 bases, with 8 bases between. The CDR3 loop spans 13 amino acids. CDR3 in DNA: TGTGCCAGCAGCCAAGATAGAGGGGCTGAAGCTTTCTTT. As protein: CASSQDRGAEAFF.

CDR3 protein: CASSPGRVAYGYTF. The CDR3 coding sequence is TGTGCCAGCAGCCCCGGGCGGGTGGCCTATGGCTACACCTTC. The V call is TRBV5-5, the J call TRBJ1-2; no reliable D call. The CDR3 has 14 amino acids. Trimming pared 4 bases from V and 4 bases from J, leaving 14 bases between. Germline values: CDR1 SGHKS, CDR2 YYEKEE (reference sequence).

V gene TRBV27 combines with J gene TRBJ2-5, with D tentatively TRBD1 (6 bases). This CDR3 is 14 amino acids long. V lost 7 bases and J lost 4, with 16 bases in between. Germline V CDR1 and CDR2: MNHEY, SMNVEV (reference sequence). As DNA, the CDR3 is TGTGCCAGCAAGAGCTCAGGGGTACGAGAGACCCAGTACTTC. Its translation is CASKSSGVRETQYF.

The V and J genes are TRBV19 and TRBJ1-2; weak D call: TRBD1 (5 bases). The germline CDR1 and CDR2 sequences are LNHDA and SQIVND (reference sequence). Trimming shortened V by 3 bases and J by 5 bases, and 10 bases separated the two germline ends. This CDR3 has 13 amino acids. The DNA for the CDR3 is TGTGCCAGTAGTATGGGGCAGTCGTATGGCTACACCTTC. Translation gives CASSMGQSYGYTF.

This clonotype came up many times. This chain links TRBV20-1 with TRBJ2-7; D may correspond to TRBD1 or TRBD2 (5 bases each). V was shortened by 6 bases and J by 4 bases, with 16 bases between the two germline ends. The germline V gene encodes CDR1 DFQATT and CDR2 SNEGSKA (reference sequence). CDR3 length equals 13 residues. The CDR3 DNA follows: TGCAGTGCCCTGGGGGAGAGCATATACGAGCAGTACTTC. It codes for CSALGESIYEQYF.

This sequence joins TRBV5-1 and TRBJ1-2; D may be TRBD1 (6 bases). This CDR3 contains 16 residues. The V end was cut by 6 bases, the J end by 2 bases, with 20 bases between. The germline CDR1 and CDR2 sequences are SGHRS and YFSETQ. The CDR3 DNA reads as TGCGCCAGCAACGAAGACCCGGGACACTTAAACTATGGCTACACCTTC. This encodes CASNEDPGHLNYGYTF.

This clonotype was seen only a few times. The rearrangement joins TRBV6-1 to TRBJ2-5; 9 nucleotides align to TRBD1. The CDR3 consists of 13 residues. Unmatched junction bases numbered 6, after V lost 7 bases and J lost 6 bases. Germline V lookup: CDR1 MNHNS, CDR2 SASEGT. The CDR3, as DNA: TGTGCCAGCACCGACAGGGGGATCAAGACCCAGTACTTC. Encoded protein: CASTDRGIKTQYF.

The chain carries TRBV4-1 and TRBJ1-1; no firm D call. Germline lookup yields CDR1 MGHRA and CDR2 YSYEKL. V dropped 1 base and J dropped 1 base, with 10 bases sitting between them. The CDR3 is made up of 15 amino acids. CDR3 residues: CASSQVPGANTEAFF. CDR3 bases: TGCGCCAGCAGCCAAGTGCCAGGAGCGAACACTGAAGCTTTCTTT.

This clonotype was seen a few times. This chain links TRBV12-3 or TRBV12-4 with TRBJ2-1; 10 positions agree with TRBD1. Unmatched junction bases numbered 18, after V lost 5 bases and J lost 8 bases. CDR3 length: 18 residues. CDR3 in DNA: TGTGCCAGCAGTCCTCTCGGGACAGGGGAGACTAGGGACCATGAGCAGTTCTTC. Amino acids: CASSPLGTGETRDHEQFF.

This clonotype was detected many times. The chain has TRBV30 and TRBJ2-5; 8 bases are shared with TRBD1. CDR1 is GTSNPN, CDR2 SVGIG, per germline (reference sequence). The CDR3 totals 15 residues. The J segment lost 6 bases and the V segment lost 1 base, leaving 10 bases of the junction unmatched. In DNA, the CDR3 is TGTGCCTGGAGTGCCTCAGGGGGCCCCGCTAAGACCCAGTACTTC. Translation gives CAWSASGGPAKTQYF. The full variable domain, in which reference TRBV30 and TRBJ2-5 provide the parts outside the CDR3, is SQTIHQWPATLVQPVGSPLSLECTVEGTSNPNLYWYRQAAGRGLQLLFYSVGIGQISSEVPQNLSASRPQDRQFILSSKKLLLSDSGFYLCAWSASGGPAKTQYFGPGTRLLVL.

This clonotype was counted at least ten times. The chain recombines TRBV30 with TRBJ1-6, with TRBD1 as a possible D gene (5 bases). The CDR3 runs to 13 residues. Germline values: CDR1 GTSNPN, CDR2 SVGIG (reference sequence). Between the trimmed V and J ends, which lost 0 bases and 10 bases, there was a span of 10 bases. The CDR3 region is CAWSVGGESPLHF. CDR3 DNA sequence: TGTGCCTGGAGTGTTGGGGGGGAATCACCCCTCCACTTT.

The sample holds many counts of this clonotype. The gene calls are TRBV29-1 and TRBJ2-7, with D tentatively TRBD1 (5 bases). The CDR3 totals 11 residues. Germline CDR1 is SQVTM and CDR2 is ANQGSEA. V lost 7 bases to trimming and J lost 6 bases, with 13 bases between them. The chain's CDR3 is CSADSWGEQYF. Written as DNA, the CDR3 is TGCAGCGCTGACAGTTGGGGCGAGCAGTACTTC.

V and J are TRBV29-1 and TRBJ2-1; the match to TRBD1 covers 7 bases. The V and J ends lost 4 bases and 1 base, in that order; junction bases with no gene match: 10. Germline CDR1 is SQVTM and CDR2 is ANQGSEA. The CDR3 is made up of 16 amino acids. CDR3 region: CSVVPTWDSSYNEQFF. The CDR3 nucleotides read TGCAGCGTTGTGCCCACCTGGGACAGTTCCTACAATGAGCAGTTCTTC.

This clonotype was picked up many times. V gene TRBV7-9 combines with J gene TRBJ2-5, with 7 bases matching TRBD1. CDR3 size: 15 residues. V was pared by 4 bases and J by 1 base, with 6 bases of the junction left unmatched. In germline, CDR1 is SEHNR, CDR2 FQNEAQ (reference sequence). The CDR3 loop is CASSYRGLSQETQYF. The CDR3 DNA is TGTGCCAGCAGCTACAGGGGTTTATCCCAAGAGACCCAGTACTTC. The whole variable domain, filled in from reference TRBV7-9 and TRBJ2-5, reads DTGVSQNPRHKITKRGQNVTFRCDPISEHNRLYWYRQTLGQGPEFLTYFQNEAQLEKSRLLSDRFSAERPKGSFSTLEIQRTEQGDSAMYLCASSYRGLSQETQYFGPGTRLLVL.

In regard to this clonotype: A much larger clonotype is one base distant, so this may be a read error. The rearrangement links TRBV7-9 to TRBJ1-1; no reliable D call. CDR1 and CDR2 from the germline V gene are SEHNR and FQNEAQ (reference sequence). V was pared by 6 bases and J by 3 bases, with 14 bases between. This CDR3 has 14 amino acids. The chain's CDR3 is CASSQRSRDTEAFF. In nucleotides, the CDR3 is TGTGCCAGCAGTCAAAGGAGTAGGGACACTGAAGCTTTCTTT.

This clonotype was counted only a few times. A much larger clone lies a single base off, so this may be a read error. The chain has TRBV2 and TRBJ2-7; either TRBD1 or TRBD2 may fit D (6 bases each). There are 18 residues in the CDR3. Germline V CDR1 and CDR2: SNHLY, FYNNEI. Trimming took 3 bases from V and 3 from J, leaving 24 bases between them. CDR3 loop: CASSDVVRGGTLCYEQYF. The CDR3 DNA reads TGTGCCAGCAGTGACGTGGTACGTGGGGGGACACTTTGCTACGAGCAGTACTTC.

This clonotype was picked up a small number of times. This chain connects TRBV19 to TRBJ2-7; D is undetermined. CDR1 and CDR2 (germline): LNHDA, SQIVND (reference sequence). V lost 3 bases to trimming and J lost 2 bases, with 11 bases between them. The CDR3 runs 14 residues. Here the CDR3 DNA reads TGTGCCAGTAGTATTGATAGCTGGACCTACGAGCAGTACTTC. This translates into CASSIDSWTYEQYF.

This clonotype has ten or more counts. This sequence joins TRBV13 and TRBJ2-7; TRBD1 aligns across 7 bases. The CDR3 runs to 14 residues. V lost 5 bases, J lost 2 bases, and 6 bases stayed unmatched. Per germline, CDR1 PRHDT and CDR2 FYEKMQ (reference sequence). The CDR3: CASSARDSPYEQYF. The CDR3 nucleotides read TGTGCCAGCAGCGCTAGGGACAGCCCCTACGAGCAGTACTTC.